Only a few counts were recorded for the clone carrying this T cell receptor (beta chain). 60 Vbeta and 13 Jbeta primers were used in PCR. The protocol was immunoSEQ multiplex PCR, while the TCRdb copy is restricted to in-frame clones and leaves out a portion. This table has about 140,000 clones, 70% to 75% appearing once. The V and J ends lost 5 bases and 8 bases, in that order; junction bases with no gene match: 11. Germline lookup yields CDR1 SGHNT and CDR2 YENEEA. CDR3 length: 15 residues. The source of the sample is a study of cytomegalovirus exposure and HLA in healthy donors. The clonotype originates from a woman aged 40 to 50 in good health and CMV-seronegative. The sequencing input was PBMCs. The chain employs TRBV11-3 and TRBJ2-1, with 8 nucleotides matching TRBD2. CDR3 in amino acids: CASSLREGGLDEQFF. The CDR3 DNA is TGTGCCAGCAGCCTCCGGGAGGGAGGGTTAGATGAGCAGTTCTTC.